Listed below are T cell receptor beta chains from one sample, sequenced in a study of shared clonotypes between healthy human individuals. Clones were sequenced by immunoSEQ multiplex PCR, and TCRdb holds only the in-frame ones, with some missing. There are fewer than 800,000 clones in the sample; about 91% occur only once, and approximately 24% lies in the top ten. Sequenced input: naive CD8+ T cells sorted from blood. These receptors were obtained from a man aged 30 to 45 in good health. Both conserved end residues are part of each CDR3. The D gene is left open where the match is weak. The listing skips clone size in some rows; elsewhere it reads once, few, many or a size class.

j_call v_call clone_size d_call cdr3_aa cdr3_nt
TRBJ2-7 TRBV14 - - CASREGYEQYF TGTGCCAGCAGAGAGGGGTACGAGCAGTACTTC
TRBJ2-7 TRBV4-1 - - CASSQNTGLDEQYF TGCGCCAGCAGCCAAAATACAGGGTTGGACGAGCAGTACTTC
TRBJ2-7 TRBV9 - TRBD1 CASSIRDSPYEQYF TGTGCCAGCAGCATTCGGGACAGCCCCTACGAGCAGTACTTC
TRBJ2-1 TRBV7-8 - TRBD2 CASSLSGSGSVEQFF TGTGCCAGCAGCTTAAGCGGGAGTGGTTCCGTTGAGCAGTTCTTC
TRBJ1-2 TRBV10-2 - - CASSESPASNYGYTF TGCGCCAGCAGTGAGTCGCCAGCTTCTAACTATGGCTACACCTTC
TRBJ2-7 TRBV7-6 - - CASSLETTYEQYF TGTGCCAGCAGCTTAGAAACTACCTACGAGCAGTACTTC
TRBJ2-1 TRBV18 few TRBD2 CASSRGSGYNEQFF TGTGCCAGCTCACGCGGGAGTGGATACAATGAGCAGTTCTTC
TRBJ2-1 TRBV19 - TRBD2 CASSLGLAGSYNEQFF TGTGCCAGTAGTCTGGGACTAGCGGGAAGTTACAATGAGCAGTTCTTC
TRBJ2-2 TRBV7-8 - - CASSLAPGKGGELFF TGTGCCAGCAGCTTAGCCCCAGGGAAGGGCGGGGAGCTGTTTTTT
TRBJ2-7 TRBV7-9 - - CASSLPRSGRGGYEQYF TGTGCCAGCAGCTTACCCCGGTCGGGTCGGGGTGGCTACGAGCAGTACTTC
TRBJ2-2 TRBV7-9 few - CASSNREAGELFF TGTGCCAGCAGCAACAGGGAGGCCGGGGAGCTGTTTTTT
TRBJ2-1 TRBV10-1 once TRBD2 CASSPVAGFSYNEQFF TGCGCCAGCAGTCCTGTAGCGGGATTCTCCTACAATGAGCAGTTCTTC
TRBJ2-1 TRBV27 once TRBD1 CASTGGSSGEQFF TGTGCCAGCACAGGGGGTAGTTCCGGAGAGCAGTTCTTC
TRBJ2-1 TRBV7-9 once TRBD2 CASRRESGVEQFF TGTGCCAGCAGGCGGGAGTCGGGCGTCGAGCAGTTCTTC
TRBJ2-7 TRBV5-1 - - CASSYGGGYEQYF TGCGCCAGCAGCTATGGAGGGGGTTACGAGCAGTACTTC
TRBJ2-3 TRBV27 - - CASSLLGGGTTDTQYF TGTGCCAGCAGTCTTTTAGGAGGGGGAACCACAGATACGCAGTATTTT
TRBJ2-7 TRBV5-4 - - CASSLLGQGTYEQYF TGTGCCAGCAGCTTGTTAGGCCAGGGGACCTACGAGCAGTACTTC
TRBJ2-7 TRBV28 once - CASSLREQYF TGTGCCAGCAGTTTACGCGAGCAGTACTTC
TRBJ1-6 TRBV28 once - CASSSSPVGSPLHF TGTGCCAGCAGTTCGAGTCCGGTGGGCTCACCCCTCCACTTT
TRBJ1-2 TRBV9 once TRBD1 CASSLRDRGISDGYTF TGTGCCAGCAGCCTCCGGGACAGGGGGATTTCGGATGGCTACACCTTC
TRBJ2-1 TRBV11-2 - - CASSFRALSYNEQFF TGTGCCAGCAGCTTCAGAGCGCTCTCCTACAATGAGCAGTTCTTC
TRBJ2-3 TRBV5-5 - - CASSLEWSLTDTQYF TGTGCCAGCAGCTTGGAGTGGTCCCTCACAGATACGCAGTATTTT
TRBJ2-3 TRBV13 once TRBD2 CASSSASGSPADTQYF TGTGCCAGCAGCTCGGCTAGCGGGAGCCCCGCAGATACGCAGTATTTT
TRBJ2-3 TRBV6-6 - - CASSYGVADTQYF TGTGCCAGCAGTTACGGGGTTGCAGATACGCAGTATTTT
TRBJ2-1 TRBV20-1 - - CSARENEQFF TGCAGTGCTAGAGAGAATGAGCAGTTCTTC
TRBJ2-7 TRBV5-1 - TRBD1 CASSFKGACEQYF TGCGCCAGCAGCTTTAAGGGGGCTTGCGAGCAGTACTTC
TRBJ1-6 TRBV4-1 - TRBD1 CASSQEMRDRGGYNSPLHF TGCGCCAGCAGCCAAGAGATGAGGGACAGGGGTGGCTATAATTCACCCCTCCACTTT
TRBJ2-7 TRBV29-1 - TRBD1 CSVEDQWMGTGEYEQYF TGCAGCGTTGAAGATCAGTGGATGGGGACAGGGGAATACGAGCAGTACTTC
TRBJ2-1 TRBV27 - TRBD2 CASSWEGPYNEQFF TGTGCCAGCAGTTGGGAGGGCCCCTACAATGAGCAGTTCTTC
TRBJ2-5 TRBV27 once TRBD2 CASSSWTSGLSETQYF TGTGCCAGCAGTTCTTGGACTAGCGGACTGTCGGAGACCCAGTACTTC
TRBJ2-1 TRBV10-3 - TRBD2 CAISEQVAGANEQFF TGTGCCATCAGTGAGCAGGTAGCGGGAGCCAATGAGCAGTTCTTC
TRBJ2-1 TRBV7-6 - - CASSLEPSGRSSYNEQFF TGTGCCAGCAGCTTAGAGCCCAGCGGGCGAAGCTCCTACAATGAGCAGTTCTTC
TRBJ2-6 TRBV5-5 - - CASSLGASSGANVLTF TGTGCCAGCAGCTTGGGGGCCTCCTCTGGGGCCAACGTCCTGACTTTC
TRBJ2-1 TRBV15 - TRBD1 CATKSSAQGGYNEQFF TGTGCCACCAAAAGCTCGGCACAGGGGGGCTACAATGAGCAGTTCTTC
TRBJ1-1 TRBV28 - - CASTTDMGRVQGNTEAFF TGTGCCAGCACCACAGACATGGGCCGGGTACAAGGGAACACTGAAGCTTTCTTT
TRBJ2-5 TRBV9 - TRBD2 CASSVWAGGLQETQYF TGTGCCAGCAGCGTTTGGGCGGGAGGTCTCCAAGAGACCCAGTACTTC
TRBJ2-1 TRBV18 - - CASSPSQTGRVGHEQFF TGTGCCAGCTCACCAAGCCAGACAGGGAGGGTTGGGCATGAGCAGTTCTTC
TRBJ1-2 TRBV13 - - CASSLQGNYGYTF TGTGCCAGCAGTCTACAGGGAAACTATGGCTACACCTTC
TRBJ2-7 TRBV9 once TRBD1 CASSVSSTGIYEQYF TGTGCCAGCAGCGTATCCTCGACAGGGATCTACGAGCAGTACTTC
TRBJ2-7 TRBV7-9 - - CASSLSSYEQYF TGTGCCAGCAGCTTATCAAGCTACGAGCAGTACTTC
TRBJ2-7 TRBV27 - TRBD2 CASSLSLAELSYEQYF TGTGCCAGCAGTTTATCACTAGCGGAACTTTCCTACGAGCAGTACTTC
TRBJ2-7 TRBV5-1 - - CASSLAGLQREQYF TGCGCCAGCAGCTTAGCTGGACTGCAGCGCGAGCAGTACTTC
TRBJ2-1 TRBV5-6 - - CASSLGAYEGKISYNEQFF TGTGCCAGCAGCTTGGGAGCCTACGAGGGCAAAATCTCCTACAATGAGCAGTTCTTC
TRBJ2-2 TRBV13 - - CASSLDAGRGTGELFF TGTGCCAGCAGCTTAGACGCGGGGCGCGGGACCGGGGAGCTGTTTTTT
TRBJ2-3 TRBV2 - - CASRGTDSPF TGTGCCAGCAGGGGGACCGATTCGCCTTTT
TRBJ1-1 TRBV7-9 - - CASSREGQRGWNTEAFF TGTGCCAGCAGCCGGGAGGGGCAGCGGGGTTGGAACACTGAAGCTTTCTTT
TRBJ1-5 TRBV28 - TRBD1 CASSLGQGTIEYQPQHF TGTGCCAGCAGTCTGGGACAGGGAACCATCGAATATCAGCCCCAGCATTTT
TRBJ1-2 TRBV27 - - CASSSGTPENYGYTF TGTGCCAGCAGTTCGGGGACACCCGAGAACTATGGCTACACCTTC
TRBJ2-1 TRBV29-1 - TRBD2 CSVVREGPNEQFF TGCAGCGTTGTGCGGGAGGGCCCCAATGAGCAGTTCTTC
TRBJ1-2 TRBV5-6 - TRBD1 CASRIQGVVPYGYTF TGTGCCAGCAGGATACAGGGGGTAGTGCCATATGGCTACACCTTC
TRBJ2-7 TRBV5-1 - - CASSFRAAYEQYF TGCGCCAGCAGCTTTCGGGCCGCCTACGAGCAGTACTTC
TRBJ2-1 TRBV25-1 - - CASSGPGENNEQFF TGTGCCAGCAGTGGGCCAGGGGAGAACAATGAGCAGTTCTTC